This is a list of T cell receptor beta chains from one sample in a study of cytomegalovirus exposure and HLA in healthy donors. Assay: immunoSEQ multiplex PCR; the TCRdb copy retains only in-frame clones and omits some. The sample includes 100,000 or so clones, roughly 80% of them seen just once. Sequencing was performed on PBMCs. The receptor source for this set is a woman aged 40 to 50 in good health and CMV-seropositive. CDR3s include the opening cysteine and the closing phenylalanine or tryptophan. The D gene is left open where the match is weak. Clone size, where shown, is once, few, many, or a class for clones that have expanded.

v_call	j_call	clone_size	d_call	cdr3_aa	cdr3_nt
TRBV14	TRBJ1-1	few	TRBD1	CASSRQGRQNTEAFF	TGTGCCAGCAGCCGACAGGGTCGGCAAAACACTGAAGCTTTCTTT
TRBV5-5	TRBJ2-5	NA	NA	CASSSRGHARETQYF	TGTGCCAGCAGCTCCCGAGGACACGCCAGGGAGACCCAGTACTTC
TRBV5-1	TRBJ1-4	NA	NA	CASSFRGTANEKLFF	TGCGCCAGCAGCTTTAGGGGTACGGCTAATGAAAAACTGTTTTTT
TRBV7-6	TRBJ1-5	NA	NA	CASSNEASSANQPQHF	TGTGCCAGCAGTAATGAGGCCAGTAGTGCGAATCAGCCCCAGCATTTT
TRBV10-1	TRBJ2-1	once	TRBD2	CASSSGRAHNEQFF	TGCGCCAGCAGTTCAGGGAGGGCCCACAATGAGCAGTTCTTC
TRBV5-6	TRBJ1-5	NA	NA	CASSFATYSNQPQHF	TGTGCCAGCAGCTTCGCCACCTATAGCAATCAGCCCCAGCATTTT
TRBV9	TRBJ2-5	NA	TRBD2	CASSVSGGAQETQYF	TGTGCCAGCAGCGTAAGCGGGGGGGCCCAAGAGACCCAGTACTTC
TRBV5-1	TRBJ2-3	NA	NA	CASSLEPLGTDTQYF	TGCGCCAGCAGCTTAGAACCATTAGGCACAGATACGCAGTATTTT
TRBV4-3	TRBJ1-4	once	NA	CASSQLRGGWGNEKLFF	TGCGCCAGCAGCCAACTCCGTGGGGGCTGGGGTAATGAAAAACTGTTTTTT
TRBV5-1	TRBJ2-7	few	TRBD2	CASSSVEGSGTSIYEQYF	TGCGCCAGCAGCTCAGTTGAGGGGTCCGGGACTAGCATTTACGAGCAGTACTTC
TRBV16	TRBJ1-2	NA	TRBD1	CASSQSAGGVNGYTF	TGTGCCAGCAGCCAATCGGCAGGGGGCGTGAATGGCTACACCTTC
TRBV27	TRBJ1-6	NA	NA	CASSFRVTVNSPLHF	TGTGCCAGCAGTTTCAGAGTGACAGTTAATTCACCCCTCCACTTT
TRBV28	TRBJ1-2	NA	NA	CASSAQTAPNYGYTF	TGTGCCAGCAGTGCCCAGACAGCCCCAAACTATGGCTACACCTTC
TRBV5-4	TRBJ1-1	NA	NA	CASSLVRAGEGTEAFF	TGTGCCAGCAGCTTGGTTAGGGCAGGGGAGGGGACTGAAGCTTTCTTT
TRBV2	TRBJ1-1	NA	NA	CASRVTGMNTEAFF	TGTGCCAGCAGGGTTACAGGGATGAACACTGAAGCTTTCTTT
TRBV25-1	TRBJ1-2	NA	NA	CASTIGGIDGYTF	TGTGCCAGCACCATAGGGGGTATAGATGGCTACACCTTC
TRBV28	TRBJ1-1	NA	TRBD1	CASPGQGNTEAFF	TGTGCCAGCCCGGGACAGGGTAACACTGAAGCTTTCTTT
TRBV2	TRBJ2-7	NA	NA	CAIRQAYEQYF	TGTGCCATCCGACAGGCCTACGAGCAGTACTTC
TRBV6-5	TRBJ1-4	once	NA	CASSYAAGDEKLFF	TGTGCCAGCAGTTACGCGGCAGGGGATGAAAAACTGTTTTTT
TRBV29-1	TRBJ2-1	NA	NA	CSVEIRGKYNEQFF	TGCAGCGTTGAAATAAGGGGCAAGTACAATGAGCAGTTCTTC
TRBV10-1	TRBJ2-1	NA	NA	CASSESGTPGNEQFF	TGCGCCAGCAGTGAGTCTGGGACTCCCGGCAATGAGCAGTTCTTC
TRBV14	TRBJ1-1	NA	NA	CASSQDGGARYTEAFF	TGTGCCAGCAGCCAAGATGGGGGGGCTAGGTACACTGAAGCTTTCTTT
TRBV6-4	TRBJ2-3	NA	NA	CASSLGHRTDTQYF	TGTGCCAGCAGTCTTGGACACCGCACAGATACGCAGTATTTT
TRBV7-6	TRBJ1-3	NA	NA	CASSLARGSSGNTIYF	TGTGCCAGCAGCTTAGCGAGGGGGAGCTCTGGAAACACCATATATTTT
TRBV6-5	TRBJ2-2	NA	TRBD1	CASSYSDRGWAGELFF	TGTGCCAGCAGTTACTCGGACAGGGGGTGGGCCGGGGAGCTGTTTTTT
TRBV7-8	TRBJ1-5	once	NA	CASSPQGRSNQPQHF	TGTGCCAGCAGCCCCCAGGGGCGAAGCAATCAGCCCCAGCATTTT
TRBV4-1	TRBJ2-1	NA	TRBD2	CASSQVGGRATHEQFF	TGCGCCAGCAGCCAAGTCGGCGGGAGGGCCACCCACGAGCAGTTCTTC